This T cell receptor beta chain was captured by sequencing in a study of shared clonotypes between healthy human individuals. The CDR3 extends over 16 amino acids. J was trimmed by 3 bases and V by 3 bases; bases with no gene match: 8. Germline lookup yields CDR1 KGHSH and CDR2 LQKENI. Using immunoSEQ multiplex PCR, the repertoire was profiled, and TCRdb retains in-frame clones only, with some absent. The table lists some 2.1 million clones, 85% to 95% of them singletons. The TCR was taken from a man in his late teens or twenties in good health. Sequencing was carried out using naive CD4+ T cells sorted from blood. Subset given: CD45RA+ positively selected. The rearrangement joins TRBV18 to TRBJ2-5, with TRBD1 identical over 9 bases. CDR3 region: CASSPPGTGTKETQYF. The CDR3 nucleotides read TGTGCCAGCTCACCGCCCGGGACAGGGACTAAAGAGACCCAGTACTTC.